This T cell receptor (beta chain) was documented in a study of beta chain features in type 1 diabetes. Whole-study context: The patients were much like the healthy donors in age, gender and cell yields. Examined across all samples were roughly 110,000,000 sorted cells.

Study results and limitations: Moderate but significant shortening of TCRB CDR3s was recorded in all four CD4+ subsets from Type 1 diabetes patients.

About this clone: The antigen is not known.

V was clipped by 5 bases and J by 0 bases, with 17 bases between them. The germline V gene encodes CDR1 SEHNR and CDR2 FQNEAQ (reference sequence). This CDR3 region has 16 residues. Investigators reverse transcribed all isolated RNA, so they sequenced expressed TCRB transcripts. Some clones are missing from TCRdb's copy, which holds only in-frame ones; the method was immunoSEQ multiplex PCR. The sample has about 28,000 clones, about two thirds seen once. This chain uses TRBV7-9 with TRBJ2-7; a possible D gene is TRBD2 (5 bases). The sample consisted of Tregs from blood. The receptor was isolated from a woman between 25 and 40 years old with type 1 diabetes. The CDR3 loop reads CASSPADGRSSYEQYF. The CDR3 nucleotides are TGTGCCAGCAGCCCAGCGGACGGCCGCAGCTCCTACGAGCAGTACTTC.